A single sample is the source of the 11 T cell receptor beta chains below, sequenced in a study of blood T cell repertoires in COVID-19. Repertoires were generated with immunoSEQ multiplex PCR, while TCRdb's copy carries only in-frame clones and drops some. This repertoire shows roughly 200,000 clones, around 80% found once; its top ten account for 12%. The sample consisted of peripheral blood. The receptors shown here come from a woman of 80 years or more with COVID-19, enrolled during active disease.

This chain connects TRBV19 to TRBJ2-3; 9 bases agree with TRBD1. This CDR3 is 14 amino acids long. V dropped 3 bases and J dropped 4; count of bases not matched to a gene: 2. Looked up from germline, CDR1 is LNHDA and CDR2 is SQIVND (reference sequence). The CDR3 bases are TGTGCCAGTAGTATGGACAGGGGTGCAGATACGCAGTATTTT. This codes for CASSMDRGADTQYF.

Concerning this clone: Other DNA sequences of this sample code for an identical CDR3. The chain has TRBV28 and TRBJ2-3, with 10 bases lining up with TRBD2. V lost 6 bases, J lost 1 base, and 4 bases stayed unmatched. CDR3 size: 15 residues. The germline CDR1 and CDR2 sequences are MDHEN and SYDVKM. The CDR3 DNA reads as TGTGCCAGCAGACGGACTAGCGGACGCACAGATACGCAGTATTTT. This encodes CASRRTSGRTDTQYF.

The chain has TRBV6-5 and TRBJ2-5; the D gene is possibly TRBD2 (6 bases). V was pared by 2 bases and J by 4 bases, with 11 bases between. Per germline, CDR1 MNHEY and CDR2 SVGAGI. The CDR3 spans 14 residues. The CDR3 spells CASSYQGGGETQYF. CDR3 DNA: TGTGCCAGCAGTTACCAGGGAGGTGGAGAGACCCAGTACTTC.

The chain recombines TRBV5-4 with TRBJ1-6, with D hard to call. V was shortened by 0 bases and J by 7 bases, with 14 bases between the two germline ends. Germline assignment: CDR1 SGHNT and CDR2 YYREEE (reference sequence). This CDR3 contains 16 residues. CDR3 residues: CASSLGAVGVNSPLHF. In nucleotides, the CDR3 is TGTGCCAGCAGCTTGGGGGCAGTAGGTGTCAATTCACCCCTCCACTTT.

The chain combines TRBV27 with TRBJ2-1; 14 bases are a match to TRBD2. The CDR3 loop spans 15 amino acids. CDR1 is MNHEY and CDR2 is SMNVEV in the germline V gene (reference sequence). V lost 5 bases and J lost 7; bases outside the gene matches: 4. Here the CDR3 DNA reads TGTGCCAGCAGTCTGAGACTAGCGGGGGGGAATGAGCAGTTCTTC. As protein: CASSLRLAGGNEQFF.

This clone was recorded only once. This chain uses TRBV11-2 with TRBJ2-3; D is possibly TRBD2 (6 bases). Deletions cut 0 bases from V and 4 bases from J, with 8 bases between. The CDR3 is 14 amino acids. Per the germline V gene, CDR1 is SGHAT and CDR2 is FQNNGV. CDR3: CASSLELAADTQYF. In nucleotides, the CDR3 is TGTGCCAGCAGCTTAGAATTAGCGGCAGATACGCAGTATTTT.

The chain recombines TRBV6-1 with TRBJ2-7, with 7 bases aligning to TRBD1. Germline-derived CDR1 and CDR2 are MNHNS and SASEGT. CDR3 length equals 16 residues. J gave up 0 bases and V 3 bases, and 8 bases lay outside the gene matches. CDR3 sequence: CASSDPKRQGSYEQYF. The DNA of the CDR3 is TGTGCCAGCAGTGACCCAAAACGACAGGGCTCCTACGAGCAGTACTTC.

This chain uses TRBV7-9 with TRBJ1-1, with D uncertain. V lost 1 base, J lost 8 bases, and 23 bases lay in between. Germline CDR1 reads SEHNR; CDR2 reads FQNEAQ (reference sequence). This CDR3 contains 17 residues. The CDR3 loop is CASSLGPRGWGGPEAFF. CDR3 nucleotide sequence: TGTGCCAGCAGCTTAGGTCCTCGCGGGTGGGGAGGCCCCGAAGCTTTCTTT.

The V call is TRBV4-1, the J call TRBJ2-5; no clear D gene. CDR1 is MGHRA and CDR2 is YSYEKL in the germline V gene. Trimming took off 4 bases at V and 0 bases at J, with 9 bases between the two ends. The CDR3 sequence is 14 residues long. CDR3: CASSRARDQETQYF. In DNA form, the CDR3 reads TGCGCCAGCAGCCGGGCCCGAGACCAAGAGACCCAGTACTTC.

V usage is TRBV6-5 and J usage is TRBJ1-5; TRBD1 might be the D (5 bases). This CDR3 region has 15 residues. The germline V gene encodes CDR1 MNHEY and CDR2 SVGAGI. With 6 bases removed from V and 0 bases from J, the gap between germline ends came to 12 bases. The CDR3 here is CASRKGRDSNQPQHF. In nucleotides, the CDR3 is TGTGCCAGCAGGAAGGGCAGGGATAGCAATCAGCCCCAGCATTTT.

This clone has just a few counts. This chain connects TRBV27 to TRBJ1-5; D gene ambiguous. The CDR3 extends over 16 amino acids. V was shortened by 1 base and J by 0 bases, with 10 bases between the two germline ends. Germline CDR1 MNHEY, CDR2 SMNVEV (reference sequence). The CDR3 reads CASSLLGSRSNQPQHF. DNA for the CDR3: TGTGCCAGCAGTTTATTGGGCAGTCGTAGCAATCAGCCCCAGCATTTT.